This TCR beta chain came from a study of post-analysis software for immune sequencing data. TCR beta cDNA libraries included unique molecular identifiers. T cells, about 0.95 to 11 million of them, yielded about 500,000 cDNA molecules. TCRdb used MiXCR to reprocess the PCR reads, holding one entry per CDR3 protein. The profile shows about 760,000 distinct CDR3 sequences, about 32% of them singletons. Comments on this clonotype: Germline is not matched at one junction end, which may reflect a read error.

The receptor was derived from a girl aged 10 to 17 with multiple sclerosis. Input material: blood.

The CDR3 sequence: CASREAGVPSYEQYF. As DNA, the CDR3 is TGTGCCAGCAGGGAAGCGGGAGTCCCTTCCTACGAGCAGTACTTC. V gene TRBV6-1 combines with J gene TRBJ2-7, with 8 bases that match TRBD2. Germline values: CDR1 MNHNS, CDR2 SASEGT. There are 15 residues in the CDR3.